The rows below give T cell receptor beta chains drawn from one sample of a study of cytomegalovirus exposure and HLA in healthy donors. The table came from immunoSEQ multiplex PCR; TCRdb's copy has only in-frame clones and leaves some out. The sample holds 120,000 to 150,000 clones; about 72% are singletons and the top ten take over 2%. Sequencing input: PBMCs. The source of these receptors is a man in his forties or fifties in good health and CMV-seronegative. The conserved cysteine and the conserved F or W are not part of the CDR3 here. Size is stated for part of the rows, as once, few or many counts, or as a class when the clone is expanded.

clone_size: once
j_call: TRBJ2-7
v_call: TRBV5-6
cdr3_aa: ASSSGLPPGEQY

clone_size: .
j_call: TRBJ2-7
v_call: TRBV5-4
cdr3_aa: ASSLTSGDEQY

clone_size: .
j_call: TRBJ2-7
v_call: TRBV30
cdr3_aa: AWSVRLRTSEYEQY

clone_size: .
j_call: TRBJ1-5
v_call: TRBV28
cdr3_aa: ASYPAQGQPQH

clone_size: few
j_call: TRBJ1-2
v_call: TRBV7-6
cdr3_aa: ASSLVAGGSGYT

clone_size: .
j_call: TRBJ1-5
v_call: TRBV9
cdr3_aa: ASSDTGGSGQPQH

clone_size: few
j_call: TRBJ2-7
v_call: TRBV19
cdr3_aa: ASSPGRGLGEQY

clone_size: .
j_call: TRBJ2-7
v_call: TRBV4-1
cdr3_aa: ASSQPGEQY

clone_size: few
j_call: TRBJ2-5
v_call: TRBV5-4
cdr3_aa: ASSQTGTQY

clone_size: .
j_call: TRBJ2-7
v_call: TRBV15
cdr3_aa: ATSPGRSHPYEQY

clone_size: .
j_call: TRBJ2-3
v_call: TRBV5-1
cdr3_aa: ASSLASVITDTQY